A single sample is the source of the 30 T cell receptor beta chains below, sequenced in a study of T cells after yellow fever vaccination. Each CDR3 protein gets one entry after TCRdb re-called the 5' RACE reads with MiXCR. Of under 55,000 distinct CDR3 sequences in the sample, roughly 7.1% were seen once. The sample in question was CD8+ T cells not binding an NS4B(214-222) dextramer, sorted from PBMCs, obtained 45 days after the yellow fever booster vaccination. The receptors here all came from a man in his thirties or forties who received the YFV17D yellow fever vaccine.

Many counts were recorded for this clonotype. The chain has TRBV7-6 and TRBJ2-5; 10 nucleotides line up with TRBD2. Germline V gene data show CDR1 as SGHVS and CDR2 as FNYEAQ. V lost 5 bases to trimming and J lost 7 bases; unmatched junction nucleotides: 10. This CDR3 comprises 15 residues. The CDR3 DNA follows: TGTGCCAGCAGCCCTCTAGCGGGAGAAGTATGGACCCAGTACTTC. Translated: CASSPLAGEVWTQYF. Full variable domain (missing parts from reference TRBV7-6 and TRBJ2-5): GAGVSQSPRYKVTKRGQDVALRCDPISGHVSLYWYRQALGQGPEFLTYFNYEAQQDKSGLPNDRFSAERPEGSISTLTIQRTEQRDSAMYRCASSPLAGEVWTQYFGPGTRLLVL.

The rearrangement uses TRBV29-1 and TRBJ2-1, with 9 bases that match TRBD2. CDR3 length: 15 amino acids. With 6 bases clipped from V and 2 bases from J, the junction kept 8 bases outside the gene matches. Germline loops: CDR1 SQVTM, CDR2 ANQGSEA. The CDR3 nucleotides are TGCAGCGTCCCGGGGATAGCGGGAGCCTACAATGAGCAGTTCTTC. Its protein product is CSVPGIAGAYNEQFF.

This clonotype was counted at least ten times. The chain has TRBV3-1 and TRBJ2-3, with D possibly being TRBD2 (5 bases). CDR1 is LGHDT and CDR2 is YNNKEL in the germline V gene (reference sequence). The V and J ends lost 3 bases and 2 bases respectively, with 15 bases between them. The CDR3 runs to 16 residues. CDR3 coding DNA: TGTGCCAGCAGCCATCGTCCGGAGGCCCTCACAGATACGCAGTATTTT. Its translation is CASSHRPEALTDTQYF.

This clonotype was seen ten or more times. The chain carries TRBV20-1 and TRBJ2-1; possibly TRBD2 for D (6 bases). Trimming removed 3 bases from V and 5 bases from J, with 20 bases in between. Per germline, CDR1 DFQATT and CDR2 SNEGSKA (reference sequence). CDR3 length: 16 amino acids. The CDR3 nucleotides read TGCAGTGCTAGTGGCCTTAGCGGATCCCTGAACAATGAGCAGTTCTTC. It specifies CSASGLSGSLNNEQFF.

This clonotype was seen repeatedly, ten times or more. This chain uses TRBV28 with TRBJ2-7, with TRBD1 matching over 8 bases. The CDR3 consists of 15 residues. Germline V lookup: CDR1 MDHEN, CDR2 SYDVKM. V lost 5 bases, J lost 2 bases, and 8 bases stayed unmatched. The CDR3 coding sequence is TGTGCCAGCAGTCCCACCGGGACAGGCGCCTACGAGCAGTACTTC. Encoded protein: CASSPTGTGAYEQYF.

This clonotype showed up many times. This chain uses TRBV9 with TRBJ2-7; TRBD1 aligns across 9 bases. The CDR3 sequence is 15 residues long. Germline CDR1 reads SGDLS; CDR2 reads YYNGEE. V gave up 3 bases and J gave up 5 bases; unmatched junction bases: 9. CDR3 bases: TGTGCCAGCAGCGACTCCGGGACAGGGAGGCACGAGCAGTACTTC. Translating it yields CASSDSGTGRHEQYF.

The sample holds many counts of this clonotype. The gene calls are TRBV12-3 or TRBV12-4 and TRBJ2-1, with D perhaps matching TRBD2 (6 bases). This CDR3 comprises 15 residues. V was clipped by 8 bases and J by 1 base, with 15 bases between them. CDR3 in amino acids: CASSLGSGSYNEQFF. CDR3 bases: TGTGCCAGCTCCCTAGGCAGCGGGTCCTACAATGAGCAGTTCTTC.

In its sample, this clonotype was seen many times. This chain links TRBV29-1 with TRBJ2-3, with D possibly being TRBD1 or TRBD2 (5 bases each). Trimming shortened V by 5 bases and J by 2 bases, and 11 bases separated the two germline ends. CDR3 length equals 13 residues. CDR1 is SQVTM, CDR2 ANQGSEA, per germline. The CDR3 protein is CSVLGEVTDTQYF. The CDR3 DNA sequence: TGCAGCGTTTTGGGGGAAGTCACAGATACGCAGTATTTT.

This clonotype was detected ten times or more. The chain employs TRBV23-1 and TRBJ2-7; D might be TRBD1 or TRBD2, each matching 6 bases. TRBV23-1 is filed as an ORF, its function uncertain. The V end lost 4 bases, the J end lost 1 base, and 11 bases lay between the germline ends. The length of the CDR3 is 14 residues. CDR3 sequence reads: CASSRQGTSYEQYF. As DNA, the CDR3 is TGCGCCAGCAGTCGCCAGGGGACTTCCTACGAGCAGTACTTC.

The rearrangement uses TRBV7-9 and TRBJ2-7; tentatively, D is TRBD2 (5 bases). Trimming cost V 0 bases and J 6 bases, with 15 bases left between them. Germline-derived CDR1 and CDR2 are SEHNR and FQNEAQ (reference sequence). The CDR3 length is 15 residues. The CDR3 nucleotides read TGTGCCAGCAGCTTAGCGACCCCCGGGGAAAGCGAGCAGTACTTC. Its protein product is CASSLATPGESEQYF.

This clonotype was counted many times. The V call is TRBV19, the J call TRBJ2-2; tentative D call: TRBD2 (6 bases). Trimming shortened V by 5 bases and J by 2 bases, and 9 bases separated the two germline ends. The CDR3 runs 14 residues. Per germline, CDR1 LNHDA and CDR2 SQIVND (reference sequence). The CDR3 DNA reads TGTGCCAGTAGTTGGAGGGCAAACACCGGGGAGCTGTTTTTT. The encoded protein is CASSWRANTGELFF.

This clonotype was observed many times. The chain has TRBV20-1 and TRBJ2-3, with D perhaps TRBD2 (7 bases). CDR3 length: 12 amino acids. With 8 bases removed from V and 7 bases from J, the gap between germline ends came to 16 bases. The germline gives CDR1 DFQATT, CDR2 SNEGSKA (reference sequence). CDR3 amino acids: CSRGGGGYTQYF. CDR3 in DNA: TGCAGTCGTGGGGGGGGCGGATATACGCAGTATTTT.

This clonotype was seen repeatedly, ten times or more. The chain links TRBV28 to TRBJ2-3, with TRBD1 as a possible D gene (5 bases). Germline V gene lookup returns CDR1 MDHEN and CDR2 SYDVKM. Deletions cut 3 bases from V and 0 bases from J, with 10 bases between. This CDR3 contains 15 residues. CDR3 sequence: CASSFTGQSTDTQYF. Here the CDR3 DNA reads TGTGCCAGCAGTTTCACAGGACAAAGCACAGATACGCAGTATTTT.

This clonotype was detected ten times or more. The V and J genes are TRBV29-1 and TRBJ2-3; D is unresolved. The V end was cut by 0 bases, the J end by 9 bases, with 4 bases between. The CDR3 length is 10 residues. Per germline, CDR1 SQVTM and CDR2 ANQGSEA. CDR3 coding DNA: TGCAGCGTTGAAGACACAACGCAGTATTTT. It specifies CSVEDTTQYF.

This clonotype was seen repeatedly, ten times or more. V and J are TRBV19 and TRBJ2-7; TRBD2 matches 10 bases. After removal of 7 bases from V and 2 bases from J, the junction contained 8 bases not matched to a gene. Germline loops: CDR1 LNHDA, CDR2 SQIVND (reference sequence). The CDR3 spans 15 residues. The CDR3 region is CASMELAGPPYEQYF. In nucleotides, the CDR3 is TGTGCCAGTATGGAACTAGCGGGACCTCCCTACGAGCAGTACTTC.

This clonotype appeared many times. CDR3 sequence reads: CASSIDGTSGSTYEQYF. Written as DNA, the CDR3 is TGTGCCAGTAGTATAGACGGGACTAGCGGGAGTACCTACGAGCAGTACTTC. This rearrangement joins TRBV19 to TRBJ2-7, with 14 bases aligning to TRBD2. The V gene end was trimmed by 0 bases and the J gene end by 2 bases; junction bases not matched to a gene: 3. This CDR3 comprises 17 residues. The germline V gene encodes CDR1 LNHDA and CDR2 SQIVND (reference sequence).

This clonotype has at least ten counts. The chain joins TRBV11-2 to TRBJ2-2; D perhaps matches TRBD1 (6 bases). Trimming removed 5 bases from V and 5 bases from J, with 15 bases in between. Germline V gene lookup returns CDR1 SGHAT and CDR2 FQNNGV. The CDR3 is made up of 15 amino acids. The CDR3 DNA is TGTGCCAGCAGCCTCACCGGGACACAGACCGGGGAGCTGTTTTTT. It codes for CASSLTGTQTGELFF.

Many counts were recorded for this clonotype. V is TRBV10-2 and J is TRBJ2-3; possible D gene TRBD1, 6 bases. Trimming took off 3 bases at V and 2 bases at J, with 12 bases between the two ends. Germline CDR1 WSHSY, CDR2 SAAADI. The CDR3 contains 15 residues. The CDR3 reads CASSENRVLTDTQYF. CDR3 nucleotide sequence: TGCGCCAGCAGTGAAAACAGGGTGCTCACAGATACGCAGTATTTT.

The table lists this clonotype with many counts. The V and J genes are TRBV5-1 and TRBJ2-1; 9 bases are shared with TRBD1. In germline, CDR1 is SGHRS, CDR2 YFSETQ. The ends lost 2 bases at V and 3 bases at J; junction bases unmatched: 3. The CDR3 is 15 amino acids. The CDR3 is CASSLQGALYNEQFF. The CDR3, as DNA: TGCGCCAGCAGCTTACAGGGGGCCCTCTACAATGAGCAGTTCTTC.

At least ten counts were recorded for this clonotype. The genes are TRBV18 and TRBJ2-2; 7 bases map to TRBD1. From germline, CDR1 is KGHSH and CDR2 LQKENI. The CDR3 runs 16 residues. J was trimmed by 1 base and V by 6 bases; bases with no gene match: 8. The CDR3 coding sequence is TGTGCCAGCTCCCCGACAGGGATACAGAACACCGGGGAGCTGTTTTTT. It is translated as CASSPTGIQNTGELFF.

This clonotype has only a few counts. This chain links TRBV7-8 with TRBJ1-2; TRBD1 is a possible D gene (5 bases). Germline V gene sequence: CDR1 SGHVS, CDR2 FQNEAQ. Trimming cost V 7 bases and J 4 bases, with 13 bases left between them. CDR3 length: 13 amino acids. The CDR3 spells CASTPGQSYGYTF. DNA of the CDR3: TGTGCCAGCACCCCGGGGCAGAGCTATGGCTACACCTTC.

The J gene is TRBJ2-2, the V gene TRBV4-1; D gene ambiguous. V lost 1 base and J 1 base, leaving 4 bases between the germline ends. Germline V CDR1 and CDR2: MGHRA, YSYEKL. The CDR3 spans 14 residues. The CDR3 nucleotides read TGCGCCAGCAGCCAAGTGCAGAACACCGGGGAGCTGTTTTTT. It yields the protein CASSQVQNTGELFF.

The V call is TRBV29-1, the J call TRBJ2-3; weak D call: TRBD1 (5 bases). V was cut by 7 bases and J by 5 bases, with 10 bases left in between. The germline gives CDR1 SQVTM, CDR2 ANQGSEA. The CDR3 covers 11 residues. The CDR3 DNA sequence: TGCAGCGGGATAGGGGAAGATACGCAGTATTTT. Encoded protein: CSGIGEDTQYF.

Ten or more counts support this clonotype. This chain uses TRBV4-3 with TRBJ2-1, with D unclear. V gave up 0 bases and J gave up 0 bases, with 12 bases separating them. The CDR3 totals 17 residues. Germline V gene sequence: CDR1 LGHNA, CDR2 YSLEER. The CDR3 protein is CASSQDMERSSYNEQFF. CDR3 DNA: TGCGCCAGCAGCCAAGATATGGAGCGAAGCTCCTACAATGAGCAGTTCTTC.

This chain uses TRBV5-1 with TRBJ2-7; D call uncertain. The CDR3 length is 13 residues. V was pared by 2 bases and J by 3 bases, with 9 bases between. CDR1 is SGHRS, CDR2 YFSETQ, per germline. CDR3 region: CASSFGQFYEQYF. The CDR3 DNA is TGCGCCAGCAGCTTCGGTCAGTTCTACGAGCAGTACTTC. Using reference TRBV5-1 and TRBJ2-7 for the parts outside the CDR3, the full variable domain is KAGVTQTPRYLIKTRGQQVTLSCSPISGHRSVSWYQQTPGQGLQFLFEYFSETQRNKGNFPGRFSGRQFSNSRSEMNVSTLELGDSALYLCASSFGQFYEQYFGPGTRLTVT.

The table lists this clonotype with many counts. This chain links TRBV27 with TRBJ2-5; possibly TRBD2 for D (6 bases). With 6 bases removed from V and 5 bases from J, the gap between germline ends came to 16 bases. This CDR3 region has 14 residues. Germline CDR1 is MNHEY and CDR2 is SMNVEV (reference sequence). For the CDR3, the DNA is TGTGCCAGCAGCAGCGGGTCCCCTGGGGAGACCCAGTACTTC. Protein sequence: CASSSGSPGETQYF.

This clonotype showed up many times. This chain uses TRBV29-1 with TRBJ2-3; no definite D call. CDR1 is SQVTM, CDR2 ANQGSEA, per germline. V was clipped by 5 bases and J by 5 bases, with 8 bases between them. This CDR3 comprises 11 residues. CDR3 loop: CSVTLGDTQYF. DNA of the CDR3: TGCAGCGTTACATTAGGAGATACGCAGTATTTT.

The sample holds many counts of this clonotype. V usage is TRBV15 and J usage is TRBJ2-3; D is possibly TRBD2 (6 bases). In germline, CDR1 is LNHNV, CDR2 YYDKDF (reference sequence). The CDR3 length is 19 residues. V gave up 5 bases and J gave up 0 bases, with 24 bases separating them. CDR3: CATSGGTLKKDTSTDTQYF. Written as DNA, the CDR3 is TGTGCCACCAGCGGCGGGACTCTTAAAAAAGATACTAGCACAGATACGCAGTATTTT.

There are many counts of this clonotype. The chain employs TRBV30 and TRBJ1-1; D not resolved. The CDR3 has 12 amino acids. V dropped 6 bases and J dropped 6 bases, with 14 bases sitting between them. CDR1 and CDR2 from the germline V gene are GTSNPN and SVGIG (reference sequence). The DNA of the CDR3 is TGTGCCTGCTACAGTTTATCGGCTGAAGCTTTCTTT. Protein: CACYSLSAEAFF.

This clonotype was seen ten or more times. The rearrangement links TRBV5-5 to TRBJ1-1; D uncertain. The CDR3 is 15 amino acids. Trimming took 3 bases from V and 3 from J, leaving 15 bases between them. Germline V CDR1 and CDR2: SGHKS, YYEKEE (reference sequence). The CDR3 spells CASSYRDTVHTEAFF. CDR3 nucleotide sequence: TGTGCCAGCAGCTACCGAGACACAGTCCACACTGAAGCTTTCTTT.